This T cell receptor (beta chain) was recorded in a study of blood T cells in healthy people across ages. Combining a sample-barcoded 5' primer with a J-beta primer mix, a second PCR ran for about 7 to 12 cycles. TCRdb analysed the 5' RACE reads with MiXCR anew, one entry per CDR3 protein. This repertoire shows around 500,000 distinct CDR3 sequences, roughly 48% found once; its top ten account for 20% to 25%. Material: blood. The receptor was derived from a man aged 80 or over in good health.

The CDR3 reads CASSSEWENLVDEQYF. The DNA of the CDR3 is TGTGCCAGCAGCTCCGAATGGGAAAACCTTGTAGACGAGCAGTACTTC. The rearrangement links TRBV7-3 to TRBJ2-4; D gene unclear. TRBJ2-7 explains the end of the DNA better; the J call may be wrong. The CDR3 has 16 amino acids. Germline V gene lookup returns CDR1 SGHTA and CDR2 FQGTGA.